This T cell receptor (beta chain) emerged from a study of T-cell reconstitution after alpha-beta-depleted transplantation in children. Trimming cost V 6 bases and J 3 bases; bases outside gene matches: 3. The CDR3 contains 14 residues. Germline loops: CDR1 MNHNS, CDR2 SASEGT. A TCRbeta library incorporating unique molecular identifiers was prepared. TCRdb re-derived calls from the PCR reads in MiXCR, one entry per CDR3 protein. The sample contains approximately 420,000 distinct CDR3 sequences, roughly 10% of which appear only once. This clonotype has at least ten counts. The V call is TRBV6-1, the J call TRBJ2-2, with 8 bases matching TRBD1. The sample was PBMCs from the stem cell graft donor, taken from the stem cell graft. This receptor was obtained from a human donor who donated a stem cell graft to a child with acute myeloid leukemia. This CDR3 reads CASRGQVHTGELFF. CDR3 bases: TGTGCCAGCAGGGGACAGGTTCACACCGGGGAGCTGTTTTTT.